Listed below are T cell receptor beta chains from one sample, sequenced in a study of human CD8 memory T cell subsets. Reprocessing the 5' RACE reads, TCRdb reports a single entry for every CDR3 protein and omits DNA. The sample includes roughly 3,000 distinct CDR3 sequences. Sequencing used CD8+ T cells from PBMCs. These receptors all come from a human donor in good health. Each CDR3 is given with its conserved first and last residue. Each record gives: CDR3 protein, V gene, clone size, J gene. Size tells how often a clone was seen (once, few, many) or the class of an expanded clone, and some rows leave it out.

CDR3 protein: CASSEAPGLNQPQHF
V gene: TRBV27
clone size: NA
J gene: TRBJ1-5

CDR3 protein: CASSLGRTSGAKETQYF
V gene: TRBV11-2
clone size: medium-sized
J gene: TRBJ2-5

CDR3 protein: CASTFDPSGRDEQFF
V gene: TRBV19
clone size: medium-sized
J gene: TRBJ2-1

CDR3 protein: CASSDGGLTDTQYF
V gene: TRBV6-4
clone size: medium-sized
J gene: TRBJ2-3

CDR3 protein: CSARGGREPYEQYF
V gene: TRBV20-1
clone size: NA
J gene: TRBJ2-7

CDR3 protein: CSARDPRTDYEQYF
V gene: TRBV20-1
clone size: NA
J gene: TRBJ2-7

CDR3 protein: CASSWRVADTQYF
V gene: TRBV27
clone size: medium-sized
J gene: TRBJ2-3

CDR3 protein: CASSQDTGAGNTGELFF
V gene: TRBV4-2
clone size: NA
J gene: TRBJ2-2

CDR3 protein: CASSQDTGSTDTQYF
V gene: TRBV4-1
clone size: NA
J gene: TRBJ2-3

CDR3 protein: CASSSFTETGELFF
V gene: TRBV28
clone size: medium-sized
J gene: TRBJ2-2

CDR3 protein: CASSLAHGAYEQYF
V gene: TRBV7-7
clone size: NA
J gene: TRBJ2-7

CDR3 protein: CASTDPGMSSYNSPLHF
V gene: TRBV6-6
clone size: medium-sized
J gene: TRBJ1-6

CDR3 protein: CASSLVFDLGSYEQYF
V gene: TRBV7-8
clone size: medium-sized
J gene: TRBJ2-7

CDR3 protein: CASSLPFGQPYGYTF
V gene: TRBV28
clone size: medium-sized
J gene: TRBJ1-2

CDR3 protein: CASSGQAFTYEQYF
V gene: TRBV19
clone size: NA
J gene: TRBJ2-7

CDR3 protein: CATSDRQGIWDNEQFF
V gene: TRBV24-1
clone size: NA
J gene: TRBJ2-1

CDR3 protein: CSASLAGEVSEQFF
V gene: TRBV20-1
clone size: NA
J gene: TRBJ2-1

CDR3 protein: CSVEALQPGYTF
V gene: TRBV29-1
clone size: NA
J gene: TRBJ1-2

CDR3 protein: CASGLTEYEQYF
V gene: TRBV2
clone size: NA
J gene: TRBJ2-7

CDR3 protein: CASSQGGGKYTQYF
V gene: TRBV4-1
clone size: medium-sized
J gene: TRBJ2-3

CDR3 protein: CASSPGTPLEQYF
V gene: TRBV10-2
clone size: NA
J gene: TRBJ2-7

CDR3 protein: CASSSPATGGNTDTQYF
V gene: TRBV28
clone size: NA
J gene: TRBJ2-3

CDR3 protein: CASSPGETQYF
V gene: TRBV12-3/TRBV12-4
clone size: NA
J gene: TRBJ2-5

CDR3 protein: CASSLQDTDTQYF
V gene: TRBV7-8
clone size: medium-sized
J gene: TRBJ2-3

CDR3 protein: CASSEKAPLAGGPYNEQFF
V gene: TRBV6-1
clone size: NA
J gene: TRBJ2-1

CDR3 protein: CASSPQQGEGDEQYF
V gene: TRBV18
clone size: NA
J gene: TRBJ2-7

CDR3 protein: CAIGRPGYEQYF
V gene: TRBV6-2/TRBV6-3
clone size: NA
J gene: TRBJ2-7

CDR3 protein: CASSQVSPYEQYF
V gene: TRBV14
clone size: NA
J gene: TRBJ2-7

CDR3 protein: CASSDTSGRATDTQYF
V gene: TRBV6-4
clone size: NA
J gene: TRBJ2-3

CDR3 protein: CATRPGQGIFHEQYF
V gene: TRBV15
clone size: medium-sized
J gene: TRBJ2-7

CDR3 protein: CASSLASSGGAEETQYF
V gene: TRBV7-8
clone size: medium-sized
J gene: TRBJ2-5

CDR3 protein: CASSPWANQPQHF
V gene: TRBV7-2
clone size: NA
J gene: TRBJ1-5

CDR3 protein: CASSPGGSAGGELFF
V gene: TRBV6-1
clone size: medium-sized
J gene: TRBJ2-2

CDR3 protein: CASSDGGRAAVYEQYF
V gene: TRBV25-1
clone size: large
J gene: TRBJ2-7

CDR3 protein: CASSLGYRGYEQYF
V gene: TRBV12-3/TRBV12-4
clone size: NA
J gene: TRBJ2-7

CDR3 protein: CASSEVRRSSYEQYF
V gene: TRBV2
clone size: NA
J gene: TRBJ2-7

CDR3 protein: CAWSTPGLAETQYF
V gene: TRBV30
clone size: NA
J gene: TRBJ2-5

CDR3 protein: CASSYFRPDTNEQFF
V gene: TRBV6-5
clone size: medium-sized
J gene: TRBJ2-1

CDR3 protein: CASLLAGEWNEQFF
V gene: TRBV6-1
clone size: NA
J gene: TRBJ2-1

CDR3 protein: CASSPEMRTSGSTDTQYF
V gene: TRBV19
clone size: NA
J gene: TRBJ2-3

CDR3 protein: CASSQDIGLAGSYEQYF
V gene: TRBV4-3
clone size: NA
J gene: TRBJ2-7

CDR3 protein: CASSPLRDYPRETQYF
V gene: TRBV27
clone size: NA
J gene: TRBJ2-5

CDR3 protein: CATSDPTSGTYEQYF
V gene: TRBV24-1
clone size: NA
J gene: TRBJ2-7

CDR3 protein: CASSTVTGESYEQYF
V gene: TRBV19
clone size: medium-sized
J gene: TRBJ2-7

CDR3 protein: CASSDSHYSNQPQHF
V gene: TRBV2
clone size: medium-sized
J gene: TRBJ1-5

CDR3 protein: CSASLAGHTQYF
V gene: TRBV20-1
clone size: NA
J gene: TRBJ2-3

CDR3 protein: CASSQMINEQFF
V gene: TRBV12-3/TRBV12-4
clone size: NA
J gene: TRBJ2-1

CDR3 protein: CASSEYRRGSYEQYF
V gene: TRBV25-1
clone size: medium-sized
J gene: TRBJ2-7

CDR3 protein: CASSGTGSSTDTQYF
V gene: TRBV6-2/TRBV6-3
clone size: medium-sized
J gene: TRBJ2-3

CDR3 protein: CASSLSFGNEQFF
V gene: TRBV28
clone size: NA
J gene: TRBJ2-1

CDR3 protein: CASSQGGSSSYNEQFF
V gene: TRBV14
clone size: NA
J gene: TRBJ2-1

CDR3 protein: CASRGVLYGYTF
V gene: TRBV2
clone size: NA
J gene: TRBJ1-2

CDR3 protein: CASRPGLANEQFF
V gene: TRBV2
clone size: large
J gene: TRBJ2-1

CDR3 protein: CASSFQGLRGGNTIYF
V gene: TRBV27
clone size: large
J gene: TRBJ1-3

CDR3 protein: CASSPGQKIVYGYTF
V gene: TRBV4-2
clone size: medium-sized
J gene: TRBJ1-2

CDR3 protein: CASSAETGGFYEQFF
V gene: TRBV6-1
clone size: medium-sized
J gene: TRBJ2-1

CDR3 protein: CSVSLAGVTDTQYF
V gene: TRBV29-1
clone size: NA
J gene: TRBJ2-3

CDR3 protein: CASSLGGSGGTEAFF
V gene: TRBV7-9
clone size: medium-sized
J gene: TRBJ1-1

CDR3 protein: CAWSVATGTGGYEQYF
V gene: TRBV30
clone size: NA
J gene: TRBJ2-7

CDR3 protein: CASSYASSYNEQFF
V gene: TRBV6-2/TRBV6-3
clone size: medium-sized
J gene: TRBJ2-1